This T cell receptor (beta chain) comes out of a study of blood T cell repertoires in COVID-19. The wider study: Acute and convalescent COVID-19 samples came from the United States, Italy and Spain. T cells, B-cell-depleted T cells, or PBMCs supplied cDNA or gDNA.

Comment on this clone: The junction departs from germline at one end; a sequencing error may be responsible.

As originally analysed: Reference gene primer amplification gave nucleated cell count estimates. Sequencing was performed with immunoSEQ multiplex PCR; in TCRdb, only in-frame clones are kept and a portion is missing. V and J calls and clone size are given by that table; D and trimming were obtained from the DNA. Seen here are fewer than 120,000 clones, 80% to 90% observed once, and the top ten hold approximately 15%. The germline V gene encodes CDR1 MRHNA and CDR2 SNTAGT. The CDR3 has 14 residues. The sequenced material came from peripheral blood. J is TRBJ1-6 and V is TRBV6-4; TRBD1 matches 8 bases. This sequence was found in a woman aged 55-69 years with acute or convalescent COVID-19. CDR3 nucleotide sequence: TGTGCCAGCACTGACAGGGGAGGGAATTCACCCCTCCACTTT. This codes for CASTDRGGNSPLHF.